The 29 T cell receptor beta chains presented below share a single source sample, sequenced in a study of blood T cells in healthy people across ages. Alongside a J-beta primer mix, a sample-barcoded 5' primer served in a second PCR lasting roughly 6 to 12 cycles. TCRdb fed the 5' RACE reads into MiXCR, producing one record per CDR3 protein. The sample records 1,800,000 or so distinct CDR3 sequences, about two fifths being singletons. What was sequenced was blood. These receptors all stem from a human donor in good health.

V and J are TRBV7-9 and TRBJ1-2; D call uncertain. CDR1 SEHNR and CDR2 FQNEAQ come from the germline V gene (reference sequence). The V end was cut by 1 base, the J end by 3 bases, with 12 bases between. This CDR3 spans 15 amino acids. CDR3 residues: CASSLENGWDYGYTF. CDR3 coding DNA: TGTGCCAGCAGCTTAGAGAACGGATGGGACTATGGCTACACCTTC.

The V call is TRBV7-2, the J call TRBJ2-1, with TRBD2 identical over 9 bases. This CDR3 spans 14 amino acids. Unmatched junction bases numbered 5, after V lost 2 bases and J lost 9 bases. Germline V gives CDR1 SGHTA, CDR2 FQGNSA. The CDR3 nucleotides are TGTGCCAGCAGCTTAAATCCAGCGGGGGGTGAGCAGTTCTTC. Its protein is CASSLNPAGGEQFF.

The rearrangement joins TRBV5-1 to TRBJ2-5; the D gene is possibly TRBD2 (5 bases). The V gene's germline CDR1 is SGHRS and CDR2 YFSETQ. The ends were cut back, 2 bases at V and 5 bases at J, with 16 bases in the middle. CDR3 length equals 15 residues. CDR3 region: CASSLRNSVGETQYF. The DNA of the CDR3 is TGCGCCAGCAGCTTAAGAAATAGCGTGGGTGAGACCCAGTACTTC.

The gene calls are TRBV7-2 and TRBJ2-7; 7 nucleotides line up with TRBD2. The germline CDR1 and CDR2 sequences are SGHTA and FQGNSA. Trimming cost V 2 bases and J 2 bases; bases outside gene matches: 9. The CDR3 covers 16 residues. CDR3 amino acids: CASSLFVIRGAYEQYF. CDR3 coding DNA: TGTGCCAGCAGCTTATTTGTGATCCGGGGGGCCTACGAGCAGTACTTC.

This clonotype turned up a few times. The gene calls are TRBV7-2 and TRBJ1-6, with a tentative D call TRBD1 (5 bases). CDR3 length: 14 amino acids. Per the germline V gene, CDR1 is SGHTA and CDR2 is FQGNSA. V was trimmed by 7 bases and J by 10 bases, leaving 17 bases between them. The CDR3 DNA sequence: TGTGCCAGCACCCTCGGGCAGGGAAGGTCACCCCTCCACTTT. Its protein product is CASTLGQGRSPLHF. Looking up the rest from reference TRBV7-2 and TRBJ1-6 gives the full variable domain: GAGVSQSPSNKVTEKGKDVELRCDPISGHTALYWYRQSLGQGLEFLIYFQGNSAPDKSGLPSDRFSAERTGGSVSTLTIQRTQQEDSAVYLCASTLGQGRSPLHFGNGTRLTVT.

This clonotype was seen more than once but under ten times. V and J are TRBV6-5 and TRBJ1-1, with a possible D match to TRBD1 (6 bases). The V gene's germline CDR1 is MNHEY and CDR2 SVGAGI. V was shortened by 3 bases and J by 2 bases, with 28 bases between the two germline ends. The CDR3 loop spans 20 amino acids. This CDR3 reads CASSYKGQGADRGLNTEAFF. DNA for the CDR3: TGTGCCAGCAGTTATAAGGGACAAGGGGCGGATAGGGGATTAAACACTGAAGCTTTCTTT.

This clonotype has a handful of counts. This chain joins TRBV7-9 and TRBJ1-2; a weak D match, TRBD1 (6 bases). CDR3 length: 14 residues. V was pared by 5 bases and J by 8 bases, with 18 bases between. Germline V gives CDR1 SEHNR, CDR2 FQNEAQ (reference sequence). CDR3 bases: TGTGCCAGCAGCCCTGTAACAGGGTTAGAGGGCTACACCTTC. It encodes CASSPVTGLEGYTF.

This clonotype was counted only a few times. The chain combines TRBV5-1 with TRBJ1-2, with D possibly TRBD1 on 6 matching bases. Germline-derived CDR1 and CDR2 are SGHRS and YFSETQ. Trimming cost V 0 bases and J 6 bases, with 15 bases left between them. The CDR3 is made up of 15 amino acids. The CDR3 region is CASSLEGRTVDGYTF. CDR3 sequence (DNA): TGCGCCAGCAGCTTGGAGGGTCGGACAGTTGATGGCTACACCTTC.

The chain has TRBV7-2 and TRBJ2-5; D might be TRBD2 (6 bases). The V gene lost 0 bases and the J gene lost 5 bases, with 13 bases spanning the gap. CDR1 and CDR2 (germline): SGHTA, FQGNSA. CDR3 length: 15 residues. CDR3 DNA sequence: TGTGCCAGCAGCTTAGCCTCGCGGGGAGGTGAGACCCAGTACTTC. Its translation: CASSLASRGGETQYF.

This clonotype came up a few times. The V and J genes are TRBV5-6 and TRBJ2-5; D possibly corresponds to TRBD2 (6 bases). Germline values: CDR1 SGHDT, CDR2 YYEEEE. V dropped 4 bases and J dropped 2 bases, with 18 bases sitting between them. CDR3 length equals 16 residues. The CDR3 nucleotides read TGTGCCAGCAGCCTCGAAGGAGGGAGAGCACAAGAGACCCAGTACTTC. It translates to CASSLEGGRAQETQYF.

In this sample, this clonotype turned up a few times. The DNA of the CDR3 is TGTGCCAGCAAATTGGGTGGGGACTCCAAGCAGTACTTC. It specifies CASKLGGDSKQYF. V usage is TRBV12-3 or TRBV12-4 and J usage is TRBJ2-7; D perhaps matches TRBD2 (6 bases). Trimming stripped 7 bases from V and 8 bases from J, with 18 bases between. The CDR3 spans 13 residues.

The sample holds a few counts of this clonotype. V usage is TRBV7-2 and J usage is TRBJ1-2; a weak D match, TRBD1 (6 bases). Germline V gives CDR1 SGHTA, CDR2 FQGNSA. V lost 1 base and J 0 bases, leaving 12 bases between the germline ends. The CDR3 covers 16 residues. CDR3 residues: CASSLVPRGANYGYTF. The DNA for the CDR3 is TGTGCCAGCAGCTTAGTCCCCAGGGGCGCTAACTATGGCTACACCTTC. Complete variable domain (other parts from reference TRBV7-2 and TRBJ1-2): GAGVSQSPSNKVTEKGKDVELRCDPISGHTALYWYRQSLGQGLEFLIYFQGNSAPDKSGLPSDRFSAERTGGSVSTLTIQRTQQEDSAVYLCASSLVPRGANYGYTFGSGTRLTVV.

This chain joins TRBV27 and TRBJ2-4; TRBD2 agrees at 7 bases. The DNA end is more similar to TRBJ2-7, so the J call may be wrong. Germline V lookup: CDR1 MNHEY, CDR2 SMNVEV (reference sequence). The CDR3 contains 14 residues. The CDR3 bases are TGTGCCAGCAGTTTACGTGGGAGGGTCTACGAGCAGTACTTC. Its translation is CASSLRGRVYEQYF.

The rearrangement uses TRBV11-1 and TRBJ1-1, with 9 bases lining up with TRBD1. The CDR3 has 24 amino acids. Germline CDR1 is SGHAT and CDR2 is FQDESV (reference sequence). J lost 6 bases, V lost 0 bases, and 32 bases had no gene match. The CDR3 is CASSLAGQGGGTLAIVDGRAEAFF. CDR3 coding DNA: TGTGCCAGCAGCTTAGCGGGACAGGGTGGGGGGACTCTAGCGATCGTCGATGGAAGGGCTGAAGCTTTCTTT.

The CDR3 protein is CASSPLDKTSSLAKNIQYF. In DNA form, the CDR3 reads TGTGCCAGCAGCCCCCTGGATAAGACTAGCTCCTTGGCCAAAAACATTCAGTACTTC. This chain uses TRBV7-2 with TRBJ2-4, with 7 bases fitting TRBD2. This CDR3 comprises 19 residues. J lost 1 base, V lost 5 bases, and 17 bases had no gene match. Germline V lookup: CDR1 SGHTA, CDR2 FQGNSA. The full variable domain, in which reference TRBV7-2 and TRBJ2-4 provide the parts outside the CDR3, is GAGVSQSPSNKVTEKGKDVELRCDPISGHTALYWYRQSLGQGLEFLIYFQGNSAPDKSGLPSDRFSAERTGGSVSTLTIQRTQQEDSAVYLCASSPLDKTSSLAKNIQYFGAGTRLSVL.

There are a few counts of this clonotype. V is TRBV4-3 and J is TRBJ2-7; unclear D gene. CDR1 LGHNA and CDR2 YSLEER come from the germline V gene. Trimming left V 0 bases short and J 7 bases short, with 10 bases between. The CDR3 has 13 amino acids. The chain's CDR3 is CASSQDVKGEQYF. As DNA, the CDR3 is TGCGCCAGCAGCCAAGATGTTAAAGGGGAGCAGTACTTC.

The table lists this clonotype with a few counts. In nucleotides, the CDR3 is TGCAGTGCGACTTTAGCGGGGGGGACCTTTGTGGGGCAGTACTTC. Translation: CSATLAGGTFVGQYF. The chain uses TRBV20-1 and TRBJ2-4; 11 bases are shared with TRBD2. This CDR3 region has 15 residues. The V gene end was trimmed by 6 bases and the J gene end by 13 bases; junction bases not matched to a gene: 17. From germline, CDR1 is DFQATT and CDR2 SNEGSKA (reference sequence).

This chain connects TRBV11-1 to TRBJ2-1; D uncertain. The germline V gene encodes CDR1 SGHAT and CDR2 FQDESV (reference sequence). The CDR3 is made up of 12 amino acids. V lost 8 bases and J 7 bases, leaving 12 bases between the germline ends. The CDR3 DNA follows: TGTGCCAGCTCCGAAGAGTTGAATGAGCAGTTCTTC. Translating gives CASSEELNEQFF.

This sequence joins TRBV6-1 and TRBJ2-1; TRBD2 agrees at 13 bases. The V gene end was trimmed by 7 bases and the J gene end by 3 bases; junction bases not matched to a gene: 18. This CDR3 spans 20 amino acids. From germline, CDR1 is MNHNS and CDR2 SASEGT. CDR3 residues: CASTKRGGQGLAGIYNEQFF. The CDR3 DNA reads as TGTGCCAGCACCAAACGAGGGGGCCAGGGACTAGCGGGGATCTACAATGAGCAGTTCTTC.

This clonotype was observed a handful of times. The V gene is TRBV12-3 or TRBV12-4, the J gene TRBJ2-7, with 8 bases lining up with TRBD1. This CDR3 comprises 15 residues. V was pared by 4 bases and J by 2 bases, with 7 bases of the junction left unmatched. CDR3 DNA sequence: TGTGCCAGCAGTTCCACAGGGGGTTCCGCCTACGAGCAGTACTTC. Translation gives CASSSTGGSAYEQYF.

The V gene is TRBV7-2, the J gene TRBJ1-2; 8 nucleotides agree with TRBD1. Germline V lookup: CDR1 SGHTA, CDR2 FQGNSA. The CDR3 length is 14 residues. The V gene end was trimmed by 1 base and the J gene end by 8 bases; junction bases not matched to a gene: 6. The CDR3 region has the DNA TGTGCCAGCAGCTTAGACCCAGGGGGCACAGGCTACACCTTC. This encodes CASSLDPGGTGYTF.

A few counts support this clonotype. The chain links TRBV18 to TRBJ2-1; no definite D call. This CDR3 contains 12 residues. CDR1 is KGHSH, CDR2 LQKENI, per germline. V was cut by 3 bases and J by 10 bases, with 10 bases left in between. As DNA, the CDR3 is TGTGCCAGCTCACCGGGTACTCTCGAGCAGTTCTTC. Residues: CASSPGTLEQFF. Variable domain in full (rest from reference TRBV18 and TRBJ2-1): NAGVMQNPRHLVRRRGQEARLRCSPMKGHSHVYWYRQLPEEGLKFMVYLQKENIIDESGMPKERFSAEFPKEGPSILRIQQVVRGDSAAYFCASSPGTLEQFFGPGTRLTVL.

This clonotype was found many times. V usage is TRBV6-5 and J usage is TRBJ2-2; D gene ambiguous. V lost 3 bases, J lost 0 bases, and 8 bases lay in between. Looked up from germline, CDR1 is MNHEY and CDR2 is SVGAGI. This CDR3 is 15 amino acids long. The CDR3 sequence is CASSYSESNTGELFF. The CDR3 nucleotides read TGTGCCAGCAGTTATAGTGAGTCGAACACCGGGGAGCTGTTTTTT.

This chain links TRBV7-2 with TRBJ2-3; D is ambiguous. The CDR3 spans 13 residues. With 1 base removed from V and 6 bases from J, the gap between germline ends came to 8 bases. Germline V gene lookup returns CDR1 SGHTA and CDR2 FQGNSA. As DNA, the CDR3 is TGTGCCAGCAGCTTAGTGGGGTGGGATACGCAGTATTTT. This translates into CASSLVGWDTQYF.

This clonotype was recorded a few times. This sequence joins TRBV6-7 and TRBJ1-2; D not resolved. TRBV6-7 is designated an ORF whose function remains uncertain. The CDR3 is 13 amino acids. V lost 5 bases and J 4 bases, leaving 11 bases between the germline ends. CDR3 protein: CASSLTIIYGYTF. The CDR3 DNA reads as TGTGCCAGCAGTCTGACAATAATCTATGGCTACACCTTC.

The sample holds a few counts of this clonotype. The chain combines TRBV7-2 with TRBJ2-1, with TRBD1 matching over 11 bases. Germline V gives CDR1 SGHTA, CDR2 FQGNSA. The CDR3 has 18 residues. Trimming cost V 5 bases and J 4 bases; bases outside gene matches: 13. In nucleotides, the CDR3 is TGTGCCAGCAGCACCGAGGACAGGGGGCTCGTTATTTACAATGAGCAGTTCTTC. It is translated as CASSTEDRGLVIYNEQFF.

The genes are TRBV10-3 and TRBJ2-5; D possibly matches TRBD1 or TRBD2 (5 bases each). CDR1 is ENHRY and CDR2 is SYGVKD in the germline V gene. V gave up 9 bases and J gave up 5 bases, with 19 bases separating them. This CDR3 comprises 14 residues. The CDR3 loop is CAISPGRHEETQYF. DNA for the CDR3: TGTGCCATTTCCCCGGGACGCCATGAGGAGACCCAGTACTTC.

With regard to this clonotype: At one boundary the junction diverges from the germline segment, which might be a read error. The chain employs TRBV20-1 and TRBJ1-6; D call uncertain. Looked up from germline, CDR1 is DFQATT and CDR2 is SNEGSKA (reference sequence). This CDR3 has 13 amino acids. The DNA of the CDR3 is TGCAGTGCTCCCTCGTTATCGGATTCACCCCCCCACTTT. It codes for CSAPSLSDSPPHF.

The chain carries TRBV9 and TRBJ2-1, with 7 bases that match TRBD2. The germline gives CDR1 SGDLS, CDR2 YYNGEE. V lost 3 bases and J lost 0; bases outside the gene matches: 9. The CDR3 contains 17 residues. CDR3 in DNA: TGTGCCAGCAGCGGAATGAGCGGGGTATACTCCTACAATGAGCAGTTCTTC. This sequence encodes CASSGMSGVYSYNEQFF. Based on the CDR3 plus reference TRBV9 and TRBJ2-1, the full variable domain is DSGVTQTPKHLITATGQRVTLRCSPRSGDLSVYWYQQSLDQGLQFLIQYYNGEERAKGNILERFSAQQFPDLHSELNLSSLELGDSALYFCASSGMSGVYSYNEQFFGPGTRLTVL.